Following are 32 T cell receptor beta chains from one sample sequenced in a study of OX40 agonist ivuxolimab in advanced cancers. The data were produced by immunoSEQ multiplex PCR, yet TCRdb's version contains in-frame clones alone and is incomplete. This sample has tens of thousands of clones, with approximately 92% found just once. The specimen was CD4+ or CD8+ T cells sorted from blood, collected in a trial of the OX40 agonist ivuxolimab. The receptors originated from an adult with an advanced solid tumor such as melanoma, head and neck, liver or kidney cancer.

This chain connects TRBV29-1 to TRBJ1-1; 11 nucleotides line up with TRBD1. Germline CDR1 SQVTM, CDR2 ANQGSEA. Unmatched junction bases numbered 2, after V lost 7 bases and J lost 4 bases. This CDR3 contains 12 residues. CDR3: CSGGQGGTEAFF. CDR3 nucleotides: TGCAGCGGGGGACAGGGGGGCACTGAAGCTTTCTTT. The full variable domain, completed using reference TRBV29-1 and TRBJ1-1, is SAVISQKPSRDICQRGTSLTIQCQVDSQVTMMFWYRQQPGQSLTLIATANQGSEATYESGFVIDKFPISRPNLTFSTLTVSNMSPEDSSIYLCSGGQGGTEAFFGQGTRLTVV.

In this sample, this clone turned up a few times. The CDR3 is CASSSDRGGNQPQHF. In DNA, the CDR3 is TGTGCCAGCAGCTCCGACAGGGGGGGCAATCAGCCCCAGCATTTT. The J gene is TRBJ1-5, the V gene TRBV7-9; 9 positions match TRBD1. The CDR3 contains 15 residues. V shed 4 bases, J shed 2 bases, and the junction held 3 bases outside the gene matches. The germline V gene has CDR1 SEHNR and CDR2 FQNEAQ (reference sequence). Full variable domain (remainder filled in from reference TRBV7-9 and TRBJ1-5): DTGVSQNPRHKITKRGQNVTFRCDPISEHNRLYWYRQTLGQGPEFLTYFQNEAQLEKSRLLSDRFSAERPKGSFSTLEIQRTEQGDSAMYLCASSSDRGGNQPQHFGDGTRLSIL.

The rearrangement uses TRBV2 and TRBJ2-4; 10 nucleotides match TRBD1. The CDR3 contains 18 residues. With 8 bases clipped from V and 2 bases from J, the junction kept 15 bases outside the gene matches. Germline V gene data show CDR1 as SNHLY and CDR2 as FYNNEI. CDR3 DNA: TGTGCCAGCTACCCGGGACAGGGGAGGATGAGAACCAAAAACATTCAGTACTTC. Translating gives CASYPGQGRMRTKNIQYF.

The V gene is TRBV28, the J gene TRBJ2-6, with D tentatively TRBD2 (5 bases). The CDR3 covers 16 residues. Germline lookup yields CDR1 MDHEN and CDR2 SYDVKM. The V and J ends lost 6 bases and 7 bases respectively, with 19 bases between them. The CDR3 spells CASRSPGGSHANVLTF. The CDR3 bases are TGTGCCAGCAGATCTCCCGGCGGGTCCCACGCCAACGTCCTGACTTTC.

The chain carries TRBV10-1 and TRBJ2-1; 8 positions match TRBD2. After removal of 1 base from V and 6 bases from J, the junction contained 5 bases not matched to a gene. Germline V gives CDR1 WNHNN, CDR2 SYGVQD (reference sequence). The CDR3 loop spans 15 amino acids. CDR3 bases: TGCGCCAGCAGTGAGTTTGCGGGGGGTTTCAATGAGCAGTTCTTC. This sequence encodes CASSEFAGGFNEQFF.

This CDR3 is CSVVRLLAGDAYEQYF. The CDR3 nucleotides read TGCAGCGTTGTCCGTTTACTAGCGGGAGATGCCTACGAGCAGTACTTC. The chain is built from TRBV29-1 and TRBJ2-7; 11 nucleotides agree with TRBD2. This CDR3 is 16 amino acids long. Germline V gene sequence: CDR1 SQVTM, CDR2 ANQGSEA. Trimming at V came to 4 bases and at J to 2 bases, leaving 10 bases not matched to a gene.

The rearrangement joins TRBV19 to TRBJ1-3; 8 bases are a match to TRBD1. The trim removed 7 bases at V and 0 bases at J, leaving 8 bases unmatched. In germline, CDR1 is LNHDA, CDR2 SQIVND (reference sequence). This CDR3 comprises 16 residues. This CDR3 reads CASIPNRGSSGNTIYF. DNA for the CDR3: TGTGCCAGTATTCCGAACAGGGGGAGCTCTGGAAACACCATATATTTT. Variable domain in full (rest from reference TRBV19 and TRBJ1-3): DGGITQSPKYLFRKEGQNVTLSCEQNLNHDAMYWYRQDPGQGLRLIYYSQIVNDFQKGDIAEGYSVSREKKESFPLTVTSAQKNPTAFYLCASIPNRGSSGNTIYFGEGSWLTVV.

This rearrangement joins TRBV7-5 to TRBJ2-5. TRBV7-5 is shown as a pseudogene. The CDR3 covers 15 residues. The CDR3 sequence: CARSLGGRPGETQYF. The CDR3 DNA sequence: TGTGCCAGAAGCTTAGGCGGCAGGCCCGGAGAGACCCAGTACTTC.

This clone was seen only once. The chain employs TRBV28 and TRBJ1-5, with 11 bases matching TRBD1. Germline CDR1 reads MDHEN; CDR2 reads SYDVKM. Germline trimming cut 5 bases from V and 6 bases from J; bases unmatched to any gene: 6. This CDR3 is built from 15 residues. The CDR3 nucleotides read TGTGCCAGCAGTCGGACAGGGGGCTTTGGTCAGCCCCAGCATTTT. Translation gives CASSRTGGFGQPQHF.

The CDR3, as DNA: TGTGCCTTCAAAGGGGCCAACACTGAAGCTTTCTTT. It translates to CAFKGANTEAFF. This rearrangement joins TRBV28 to TRBJ1-1; D is perhaps TRBD1 (5 bases). Between the trimmed V and J ends, which lost 11 bases and 2 bases, there was a span of 12 bases. This CDR3 has 12 amino acids. CDR1 MDHEN and CDR2 SYDVKM come from the germline V gene.

In this sample, this clone turned up a few times. V is TRBV28 and J is TRBJ1-6; D is undetermined. The CDR3 runs to 13 residues. The V gene lost 7 bases and the J gene lost 8 bases, with 12 bases spanning the gap. Germline V lookup: CDR1 MDHEN, CDR2 SYDVKM. Written as DNA, the CDR3 is TGTGCCAGCATCCCGGCCGGGGATTCACCCCTCCACTTT. It specifies CASIPAGDSPLHF.

Written as DNA, the CDR3 is TGTGCCAGCAGTGACCTCTCGGGCCCGAATCAGCCCCAGCATTTT. This codes for CASSDLSGPNQPQHF. The chain recombines TRBV6-1 with TRBJ1-5; no firm D call. The CDR3 has 15 amino acids. Germline lookup yields CDR1 MNHNS and CDR2 SASEGT. V dropped 3 bases and J dropped 4 bases, with 13 bases sitting between them.

The chain carries TRBV6-5 and TRBJ1-1; D ambiguous. There are 14 residues in the CDR3. V gave up 4 bases and J gave up 2 bases, with 11 bases separating them. Germline V gene lookup returns CDR1 MNHEY and CDR2 SVGAGI. The CDR3 region is CASSSKAANTEAFF. For the CDR3, the DNA is TGTGCCAGCAGTTCAAAAGCGGCTAACACTGAAGCTTTCTTT.

J is TRBJ1-2 and V is TRBV6-5; tentatively, D is TRBD1 (5 bases). Germline CDR1 reads MNHEY; CDR2 reads SVGAGI. The germline V and J ends were trimmed by 2 bases and 3 bases, with 7 bases remaining between them. This CDR3 is 13 amino acids long. CDR3: CASSYGRDYGYTF. CDR3 nucleotide sequence: TGTGCCAGCAGTTACGGCAGGGACTATGGCTACACCTTC.

The J gene is TRBJ2-1, the V gene TRBV2; 7 positions match TRBD2. The germline gives CDR1 SNHLY, CDR2 FYNNEI. This CDR3 is built from 14 residues. V lost 8 bases and J lost 9; bases outside the gene matches: 13. The chain's CDR3 is CASLAGEGQGEQFF. CDR3 sequence (DNA): TGTGCCAGCCTGGCGGGGGAGGGCCAAGGTGAGCAGTTCTTC.

The CDR3 is CASSKGTYDGYTF. CDR3 in DNA: TGTGCCAGCTCGAAGGGGACATACGATGGCTACACCTTC. The rearrangement joins TRBV27 to TRBJ1-2; D possibly corresponds to TRBD1 (6 bases). Trimming shortened V by 8 bases and J by 6 bases, and 16 bases separated the two germline ends. CDR1 and CDR2 (germline): MNHEY, SMNVEV (reference sequence). The CDR3 sequence is 13 residues long.

Comments on this clone: The sample contains more than one DNA sequence encoding this CDR3. As DNA, the CDR3 is TGCGCCAGCAGCTTGGGACAGCCTAACACTGAAGCTTTCTTT. Translated: CASSLGQPNTEAFF. The V call is TRBV5-1, the J call TRBJ1-1; TRBD1 is a possible D gene (5 bases). V lost 0 bases, J lost 2 bases, and 8 bases lay in between. The CDR3 totals 14 residues. From germline, CDR1 is SGHRS and CDR2 YFSETQ.

The chain has TRBV10-3 and TRBJ2-7; no definite D call. CDR3 length: 11 amino acids. Germline V gene lookup returns CDR1 ENHRY and CDR2 SYGVKD. V shed 0 bases and J shed 9 bases, with 6 bases lying between them. CDR3 region: CAISESTRQYF. In DNA form, the CDR3 reads TGTGCCATCAGTGAGTCGACAAGGCAGTACTTC.

The chain carries TRBV7-9 and TRBJ2-3, with D possibly being TRBD1 (5 bases). The V end lost 5 bases, the J end lost 0 bases, and 9 bases lay between the germline ends. Germline-derived CDR1 and CDR2 are SEHNR and FQNEAQ (reference sequence). This CDR3 spans 14 amino acids. CDR3 sequence (DNA): TGTGCCAGCAGCCCAGGGCAAAGCACAGATACGCAGTATTTT. This sequence encodes CASSPGQSTDTQYF.

With regard to this clone: At the DNA level, this CDR3 is encoded by other sequences in the same sample as well. The V and J genes are TRBV18 and TRBJ2-1; D possibly matches TRBD1 or TRBD2 (5 bases each). This CDR3 is 13 amino acids long. CDR1 is KGHSH, CDR2 LQKENI, per germline. Trimming took 3 bases from V and 3 from J, leaving 6 bases between them. In DNA form, the CDR3 reads TGTGCCAGCTCACCGAGGGGCTACAATGAGCAGTTCTTC. Its protein product is CASSPRGYNEQFF. Based on the CDR3 plus reference TRBV18 and TRBJ2-1, the full variable domain is NAGVMQNPRHLVRRRGQEARLRCSPMKGHSHVYWYRQLPEEGLKFMVYLQKENIIDESGMPKERFSAEFPKEGPSILRIQQVVRGDSAAYFCASSPRGYNEQFFGPGTRLTVL.

As DNA, the CDR3 is TGTGCCATCAGTGAGGAGAGGGGTTCACAGACCCAGTACTTC. Its translation is CAISEERGSQTQYF. The V call is TRBV10-3, the J call TRBJ2-5; D tentatively reads TRBD1 or TRBD2 (5 bases each). This CDR3 spans 14 amino acids. V dropped 2 bases and J dropped 6 bases, with 13 bases sitting between them. Germline assignment: CDR1 ENHRY and CDR2 SYGVKD.

J is TRBJ2-7 and V is TRBV25-1, with 7 bases that match TRBD1. J was trimmed by 9 bases and V by 1 base; bases with no gene match: 18. CDR1 and CDR2 from the germline V gene are MGHDK and SYGVNS. The CDR3 loop spans 17 amino acids. The CDR3, as DNA: TGTGCCAGCAGTGAATTCGGGTCGGGACAGCCGTTGCCTCGGCAGTACTTC. Translating gives CASSEFGSGQPLPRQYF.

The gene calls are TRBV14 and TRBJ1-1; D call uncertain. Germline V gene data show CDR1 as SGHDN and CDR2 as FVKESK. This CDR3 has 15 amino acids. V was trimmed by 1 base and J by 6 bases, leaving 15 bases between them. The CDR3 DNA follows: TGTGCCAGCAGCCAAGGTAGCCCCCGGCCGTCTGAAGCTTTCTTT. This codes for CASSQGSPRPSEAFF.

V is TRBV29-1 and J is TRBJ2-1; D is possibly TRBD1 or TRBD2 (5 bases each). V dropped 4 bases and J dropped 6 bases, with 16 bases sitting between them. The CDR3 is 14 residues long. Germline V gives CDR1 SQVTM, CDR2 ANQGSEA. CDR3 region: CSVGLRGFVNEQFF. The CDR3 DNA follows: TGCAGCGTTGGATTGAGGGGTTTTGTCAATGAGCAGTTCTTC.

The V and J genes are TRBV11-2 and TRBJ2-2; D ambiguous. The ends were cut back, 1 base at V and 5 bases at J, with 11 bases in the middle. There are 15 residues in the CDR3. CDR1 and CDR2 from the germline V gene are SGHAT and FQNNGV. The DNA of the CDR3 is TGTGCCAGCAGCTTAGTCCGGCTTTTAACCGGGGAGCTGTTTTTT. It encodes CASSLVRLLTGELFF.

In this sample, this clone turned up once. The V call is TRBV10-2, the J call TRBJ1-5, with D possibly matching TRBD1 (6 bases). Germline-derived CDR1 and CDR2 are WSHSY and SAAADI. Deletions cut 6 bases from V and 7 bases from J, with 19 bases between. The CDR3 runs to 15 residues. DNA for the CDR3: TGCGCCAGCAGGACCGGGGGGCAGGGATGGCAGCCCCAGCATTTT. Its translation is CASRTGGQGWQPQHF.

This clone has a handful of counts. The chain recombines TRBV28 with TRBJ1-6; possibly TRBD1 for D (6 bases). The length of the CDR3 is 13 residues. V dropped 6 bases and J dropped 8 bases, with 11 bases sitting between them. Germline V gene lookup returns CDR1 MDHEN and CDR2 SYDVKM. The CDR3 protein is CASRRQDYSPLHF. In nucleotides, the CDR3 is TGTGCCAGCAGACGACAGGACTATTCACCCCTCCACTTT.

This sequence joins TRBV6-4 and TRBJ2-3, with 10 bases that match TRBD1. The CDR3 runs 14 residues. The germline CDR1 and CDR2 sequences are MRHNA and SNTAGT. The junction had 1 base not matched to a gene; V was cut back by 3 bases and J by 4 bases. CDR3 residues: CASSEGTGADTQYF. Written as DNA, the CDR3 is TGTGCCAGCAGTGAAGGGACAGGGGCAGATACGCAGTATTTT.

The chain uses TRBV2 and TRBJ1-6; D might be TRBD1 (6 bases). The V gene's germline CDR1 is SNHLY and CDR2 FYNNEI. CDR3 size: 13 residues. V lost 3 bases and J 10 bases, leaving 10 bases between the germline ends. CDR3 DNA: TGTGCCAGCAGTGATTGGGGGCGGTCACCCCTCCACTTT. This codes for CASSDWGRSPLHF.

This chain uses TRBV6-5 with TRBJ2-1, with D hard to call. Germline CDR1 reads MNHEY; CDR2 reads SVGAGI. Trimming shortened V by 5 bases and J by 12 bases, and 11 bases separated the two germline ends. The CDR3 sequence is 11 residues long. The CDR3 nucleotides are TGTGCCAGCAGTGAAGCAGGTGTGCAGTTCTTC. This gives the protein CASSEAGVQFF.

The chain combines TRBV7-9 with TRBJ1-2; no clear D. V was clipped by 5 bases and J by 0 bases, with 16 bases between them. Germline loops: CDR1 SEHNR, CDR2 FQNEAQ (reference sequence). The CDR3 is 16 residues long. The CDR3 reads CASSLLGRVANYGYTF. The CDR3 nucleotides read TGTGCCAGCAGCCTACTAGGGAGGGTTGCTAACTATGGCTACACCTTC. Based on the CDR3 plus reference TRBV7-9 and TRBJ1-2, the full variable domain is DTGVSQNPRHKITKRGQNVTFRCDPISEHNRLYWYRQTLGQGPEFLTYFQNEAQLEKSRLLSDRFSAERPKGSFSTLEIQRTEQGDSAMYLCASSLLGRVANYGYTFGSGTRLTVV.

This clone was seen a handful of times. The chain combines TRBV7-3 with TRBJ1-6, with no clear D. This CDR3 is 16 amino acids long. Germline V gene sequence: CDR1 SGHTA, CDR2 FQGTGA. V was shortened by 0 bases and J by 6 bases, with 12 bases between the two germline ends. CDR3 region: CASSLTGLTVNSPLHF. DNA of the CDR3: TGTGCCAGCAGCTTAACCGGGCTGACGGTTAATTCACCCCTCCACTTT.